Each of the 24 T cell receptor beta chains below was sequenced from the same sample in a study of blood T cell repertoires in COVID-19. The data were produced by immunoSEQ multiplex PCR, yet TCRdb's version contains in-frame clones alone and is incomplete. Of 95,000 to 120,000 clones in the sample, 70% to 90% were seen once. Sequenced: peripheral blood. These receptors originate from a woman aged 50 to 60 with acute or convalescent COVID-19.

This clone has more than one count but fewer than ten. The CDR3 reads CASSVFGTGIGETQYF. CDR3 DNA sequence: TGTGCCAGCAGCGTATTCGGGACAGGGATAGGAGAGACGCAGTATTTT. V is TRBV9 and J is TRBJ2-3; 9 bases align to TRBD1. The CDR3 is 16 amino acids. In germline, CDR1 is SGDLS, CDR2 YYNGEE. The junction had 12 bases not matched to a gene; V was cut back by 1 base and J by 9 bases.

CDR3 coding DNA: TGTGCCAGCAGCGTAGGTATTAGCGGGAGCATGAATACGCAGTATTTT. It codes for CASSVGISGSMNTQYF. The chain is built from TRBV9 and TRBJ2-3; the match to TRBD2 covers 9 bases. CDR1 is SGDLS and CDR2 is YYNGEE in the germline V gene. The junction had 9 bases not matched to a gene; V was cut back by 0 bases and J by 7 bases. This CDR3 is built from 16 residues.

The chain couples TRBV19 to TRBJ2-3; D might be TRBD2 (7 bases). The CDR3 loop spans 16 amino acids. Trimming removed 7 bases from V and 2 bases from J, with 19 bases in between. Per the germline V gene, CDR1 is LNHDA and CDR2 is SQIVND (reference sequence). The chain's CDR3 is CASTRGAGFDTDTQYF. Here the CDR3 DNA reads TGTGCCAGTACCCGGGGGGCGGGATTTGACACAGATACGCAGTATTTT. The full variable domain, its missing parts supplied by reference TRBV19 and TRBJ2-3, is DGGITQSPKYLFRKEGQNVTLSCEQNLNHDAMYWYRQDPGQGLRLIYYSQIVNDFQKGDIAEGYSVSREKKESFPLTVTSAQKNPTAFYLCASTRGAGFDTDTQYFGPGTRLTVL.

The chain recombines TRBV25-1 with TRBJ2-4; perhaps TRBD2 as D (5 bases). Trimming stripped 4 bases from V and 0 bases from J, with 10 bases between. Germline V gene data show CDR1 as MGHDK and CDR2 as SYGVNS. The CDR3 has 15 amino acids. The CDR3 spells CASSVSGLAKNIQYF. The DNA for the CDR3 is TGTGCCAGCAGTGTGTCGGGATTAGCCAAAAACATTCAGTACTTC.

This chain uses TRBV19 with TRBJ1-1; weak D call: TRBD1 (5 bases). CDR3 length: 14 residues. Germline assignment: CDR1 LNHDA and CDR2 SQIVND (reference sequence). V dropped 4 bases and J dropped 3 bases, with 12 bases sitting between them. The CDR3: CASSRPDTYTEAFF. CDR3 DNA: TGTGCCAGTAGTAGACCGGACACCTACACTGAAGCTTTCTTT.

The chain recombines TRBV6-5 with TRBJ1-4; the D is unclear. The CDR3 has 12 residues. Germline CDR1 is MNHEY and CDR2 is SVGAGI. The V and J ends lost 4 bases and 8 bases respectively, with 8 bases between them. The CDR3 region has the DNA TGTGCCAGCAGTTCGGGTCAGGAAAAACTGTTTTTT. Translation: CASSSGQEKLFF.

V gene TRBV9 combines with J gene TRBJ2-3; D possibly corresponds to TRBD2 (5 bases). V dropped 2 bases and J dropped 0 bases, with 13 bases sitting between them. Germline V gives CDR1 SGDLS, CDR2 YYNGEE. CDR3 size: 16 residues. For the CDR3, the DNA is TGTGCCAGCAGCGTGGGGAGTACCCCTAGCACAGATACGCAGTATTTT. This sequence encodes CASSVGSTPSTDTQYF.

The chain has TRBV18 and TRBJ2-1, with TRBD2 as a possible D gene (6 bases). Germline-derived CDR1 and CDR2 are KGHSH and LQKENI. Trimming removed 5 bases from V and 9 bases from J, with 11 bases in between. This CDR3 comprises 12 residues. The CDR3 DNA follows: TGTGCCAGCTCAACGAGGGAGGCTGAGCAGTTCTTC. Amino acids: CASSTREAEQFF.

V gene TRBV3-1 (or the pseudogene TRBV3-2) combines with J gene TRBJ2-3, with 8 bases that match TRBD2. V lost 4 bases and J lost 4; bases outside the gene matches: 13. Looked up from germline, CDR1 is LGHDT and CDR2 is YNNKEL (reference sequence). This CDR3 has 17 residues. Here the CDR3 DNA reads TGTGCCAGCAGCCTAACGAGTGCCAGCGGGAGCGCAGATACGCAGTATTTT. This translates into CASSLTSASGSADTQYF.

The J gene is TRBJ1-1, the V gene TRBV30; 12 bases match TRBD1. The CDR3 length is 15 residues. Germline CDR1 is GTSNPN and CDR2 is SVGIG (reference sequence). Trimming cost V 8 bases and J 4 bases; bases outside gene matches: 11. The CDR3 sequence: CARSGQGARITEAFF. For the CDR3, the DNA is TGTGCCCGCTCGGGACAGGGGGCAAGGATCACTGAAGCTTTCTTT.

The chain carries TRBV9 and TRBJ1-2, with D possibly matching TRBD1 (6 bases). Between the trimmed V and J ends, which lost 3 bases and 4 bases, there was a span of 16 bases. CDR3 size: 15 residues. Germline CDR1 SGDLS, CDR2 YYNGEE. CDR3: CASSGGGGQSYGYTF. The CDR3 coding sequence is TGTGCCAGCAGCGGAGGGGGGGGCCAGAGCTATGGCTACACCTTC.

The chain recombines TRBV6-6 with TRBJ1-5; tentative D call: TRBD1 (5 bases). Per the germline V gene, CDR1 is MNHNY and CDR2 is SVGAGI (reference sequence). The V end was cut by 6 bases, the J end by 1 base, with 22 bases between. The length of the CDR3 is 18 residues. This CDR3 is CASRRGGGAKGSNQPQHF. DNA for the CDR3: TGTGCCAGCAGGCGAGGTGGTGGAGCTAAGGGGAGCAATCAGCCCCAGCATTTT.

The V and J genes are TRBV4-3 and TRBJ2-7, with D possibly being TRBD1 (6 bases). The CDR3 is made up of 15 amino acids. The germline V gene encodes CDR1 LGHNA and CDR2 YSLEER. The V and J ends lost 0 bases and 0 bases respectively, with 9 bases between them. The CDR3, as DNA: TGCGCCAGCAGCCAAGATCTGGACAGCTCCTACGAGCAGTACTTC. Translation: CASSQDLDSSYEQYF.

The V and J genes are TRBV4-1 and TRBJ2-5; 11 bases are a match to TRBD1. The CDR3 is 15 residues long. The trim removed 1 base at V and 5 bases at J, leaving 3 bases unmatched. In germline, CDR1 is MGHRA, CDR2 YSYEKL. CDR3: CASSQGTGGGETQYF. CDR3 DNA: TGCGCCAGCAGCCAAGGGACAGGGGGCGGGGAGACCCAGTACTTC.

This chain joins TRBV29-1 and TRBJ2-5; 11 bases agree with TRBD1. V was pared by 7 bases and J by 4 bases, with 5 bases of the junction left unmatched. Germline loops: CDR1 SQVTM, CDR2 ANQGSEA. There are 13 residues in the CDR3. The CDR3 protein is CSGPGQGVETQYF. In DNA, the CDR3 is TGCAGCGGACCGGGACAGGGGGTAGAGACCCAGTACTTC. Full variable domain (rest looked up from reference TRBV29-1 and TRBJ2-5): SAVISQKPSRDICQRGTSLTIQCQVDSQVTMMFWYRQQPGQSLTLIATANQGSEATYESGFVIDKFPISRPNLTFSTLTVSNMSPEDSSIYLCSGPGQGVETQYFGPGTRLLVL.

This chain connects TRBV7-9 to TRBJ2-5; TRBD1 aligns across 11 bases. The CDR3 is 15 residues long. J lost 5 bases, V lost 6 bases, and 8 bases had no gene match. Germline CDR1 and CDR2: SEHNR and FQNEAQ (reference sequence). The CDR3 reads CASRGTGGNVETQYF. In DNA form, the CDR3 reads TGTGCCAGCAGAGGGACAGGGGGAAATGTGGAGACCCAGTACTTC. Full variable domain (remainder filled in from reference TRBV7-9 and TRBJ2-5): DTGVSQNPRHKITKRGQNVTFRCDPISEHNRLYWYRQTLGQGPEFLTYFQNEAQLEKSRLLSDRFSAERPKGSFSTLEIQRTEQGDSAMYLCASRGTGGNVETQYFGPGTRLLVL.

The gene calls are TRBV6-6 and TRBJ2-2; D might be TRBD2 (6 bases). This CDR3 contains 14 residues. V dropped 4 bases and J dropped 5 bases, with 11 bases sitting between them. The germline CDR1 and CDR2 sequences are MNHNY and SVGAGI (reference sequence). The CDR3 DNA reads TGTGCCAGCAGTTCGGGGGTGTTGACCGGGGAGCTGTTTTTT. Its protein product is CASSSGVLTGELFF.

The chain couples TRBV4-1 to TRBJ1-1, with D possibly matching TRBD1 (6 bases). V was trimmed by 2 bases and J by 1 base, leaving 14 bases between them. This CDR3 has 16 residues. Germline CDR1 is MGHRA and CDR2 is YSYEKL. CDR3 sequence reads: CASSQPYRDTNTEAFF. Here the CDR3 DNA reads TGCGCCAGCAGCCAACCATACAGGGACACGAACACTGAAGCTTTCTTT.

The V call is TRBV24-1, the J call TRBJ2-2; 13 bases align to TRBD2. V lost 0 bases, J lost 5 bases, and 5 bases stayed unmatched. The CDR3 is made up of 18 amino acids. Germline lookup yields CDR1 KGHDR and CDR2 SFDVKD. This CDR3 reads CATSDLHTSGRGTGELFF. CDR3 bases: TGTGCCACCAGTGATTTGCACACTAGCGGGAGGGGTACCGGGGAGCTGTTTTTT.

The genes are TRBV18 and TRBJ2-7; D uncertain. The CDR3 has 14 amino acids. The germline V gene has CDR1 KGHSH and CDR2 LQKENI. The V and J ends lost 0 bases and 4 bases respectively, with 10 bases between them. The CDR3 DNA follows: TGTGCCAGCTCACCACCGGTTACTCCTTACGAGCAGTACTTC. As protein: CASSPPVTPYEQYF.

The rearrangement joins TRBV7-8 to TRBJ2-7, with D possibly matching TRBD2 (6 bases). Looked up from germline, CDR1 is SGHVS and CDR2 is FQNEAQ. The CDR3 sequence is 16 residues long. The germline V and J ends were trimmed by 1 base and 2 bases, with 15 bases remaining between them. The CDR3 region is CASSLGTAGRTYEQYF. In DNA, the CDR3 is TGTGCCAGCAGCTTAGGGACCGCGGGGAGGACCTACGAGCAGTACTTC.

The chain carries TRBV7-6 and TRBJ2-5; 11 positions agree with TRBD2. The CDR3 runs to 18 residues. With 2 bases clipped from V and 2 bases from J, the junction kept 10 bases outside the gene matches. The germline CDR1 and CDR2 sequences are SGHVS and FNYEAQ. CDR3 residues: CASSLFSPLAGAQETQYF. The CDR3 region has the DNA TGTGCCAGCAGCTTATTTTCGCCACTAGCGGGGGCACAAGAGACCCAGTACTTC. The variable domain in full, with the rest retrieved from reference TRBV7-6 and TRBJ2-5, is GAGVSQSPRYKVTKRGQDVALRCDPISGHVSLYWYRQALGQGPEFLTYFNYEAQQDKSGLPNDRFSAERPEGSISTLTIQRTEQRDSAMYRCASSLFSPLAGAQETQYFGPGTRLLVL.

A note on this clone: The sample carries other DNA sequences with the same CDR3. The chain is built from TRBV12-3 or TRBV12-4 and TRBJ1-1; D remains unclear. CDR3 length: 11 residues. V lost 6 bases and J 4 bases, leaving 6 bases between the germline ends. The CDR3 DNA reads as TGTGCCAGCAGCCTACGCACTGAAGCTTTCTTT. Protein product: CASSLRTEAFF.

This CDR3 reads CASSFIQASSYNSPLHF. CDR3 nucleotide sequence: TGTGCCAGCAGCTTTATCCAGGCCAGCTCCTATAATTCACCCCTCCACTTT. The chain is built from TRBV7-9 and TRBJ1-6; D ambiguous. The CDR3 covers 17 residues. V was clipped by 3 bases and J by 0 bases, with 12 bases between them. Per the germline V gene, CDR1 is SEHNR and CDR2 is FQNEAQ (reference sequence).